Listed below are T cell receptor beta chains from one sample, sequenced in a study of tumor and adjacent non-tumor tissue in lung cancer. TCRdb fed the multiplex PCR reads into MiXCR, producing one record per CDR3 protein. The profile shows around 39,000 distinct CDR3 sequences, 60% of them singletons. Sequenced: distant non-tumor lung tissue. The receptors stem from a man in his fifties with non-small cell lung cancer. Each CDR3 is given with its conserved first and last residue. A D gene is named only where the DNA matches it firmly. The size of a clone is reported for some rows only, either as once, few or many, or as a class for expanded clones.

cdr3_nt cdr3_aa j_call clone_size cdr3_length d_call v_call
TGTGCCAGCAGTTACAAGCCTGAAAACACCATATATTTT CASSYKPENTIYF TRBJ1-3 once 13 NA TRBV6-5
TGCAGTGCTAGAGGCCAGAAAGAGACCCAGTACTTC CSARGQKETQYF TRBJ2-5 many 12 NA TRBV20-1
TGCAGTACTGGAAGTGTGAGCACAGATACGCAGTATTTT CSTGSVSTDTQYF TRBJ2-3 NA 13 NA TRBV20-1
TGTGCCTGGAGTATGTTCAGTCCCACCGGGGAGCTGTTTTTT CAWSMFSPTGELFF TRBJ2-2 few 14 NA TRBV30
TGTGCCAGCAGCCTGAGGGCCCCTAATGAAAAACTGTTTTTT CASSLRAPNEKLFF TRBJ1-4 NA 14 NA TRBV6-6
TGTGCCAGCAGGGGGACTAGCGGAAGGTACGAGCAGTACTTC CASRGTSGRYEQYF TRBJ2-7 NA 14 TRBD2 TRBV28
TGCAACTTAAGGGTGGAGACCCAGTACTTC CNLRVETQYF TRBJ2-5 NA 10 NA TRBV29-1
TGTGCCACCAGCGCTAGCGGGACCCAAGAGACCCAGTACTTC CATSASGTQETQYF TRBJ2-5 NA 14 TRBD2 TRBV24-1
TGTGACAGCAGCAGGGAGATGGGGATCCCAACCACAGATACGCAGTATTTT CDSSREMGIPTTDTQYF TRBJ2-3 NA 17 NA TRBV5-6
TGTGTCGGCAGTCCTAGATCCTACGAACAGTACTTC CVGSPRSYEQYF TRBJ2-7 NA 12 NA TRBV6-1
TGTGCCAGCAGCTCGACTAACACCGGGGAGCTGTTTTTT CASSSTNTGELFF TRBJ2-2 many 13 NA TRBV11-2
TGTGCCAGCAGTTTAATCAGCAATCAGCCCCAGCATTTT CASSLISNQPQHF TRBJ1-5 many 13 NA TRBV12-3/TRBV12-4
TGCGGCGTTTCCGGAGAGGGTAATGAAAAACTGTTTTTT CGVSGEGNEKLFF TRBJ1-4 NA 13 NA TRBV29-1
TGTGCCAGCAGCCAAGAATTGCTTAAGAACACTGGAGCTTTCTTT CASSQELLKNTGAFF TRBJ1-1 once 15 NA TRBV4-2
TGTGCCAGCAGTTACCCGATAGGGAACACCGGGGAGCTGTTTTTT CASSYPIGNTGELFF TRBJ2-2 NA 15 NA TRBV6-5
TGTGCCAGTAGCTTAGAACGGTCTGGGCCTGTCTTC CASSLERSGPVF TRBJ2-1 NA 12 NA TRBV11-3
TGTGCCAGCAGTGAGCAGGGCTCCTATGGCTACGCCTTC CASSEQGSYGYAF TRBJ1-2 NA 13 NA TRBV2
TGCGCCAGCAGCTGGACCGGGACAGGGGGCATCTACGAGCAGTACTTC CASSWTGTGGIYEQYF TRBJ2-7 few 16 TRBD1 TRBV5-1
TGTGCCAGCAGCCAAGGCCTATACTACGAGCAGTACTTC CASSQGLYYEQYF TRBJ2-7 NA 13 NA TRBV4-1
TGCAGTGCTAGGGTCGGGTCTAACTATGGCTACACCTTC CSARVGSNYGYTF TRBJ1-2 NA 13 NA TRBV20-1
TGTGCCAGCAGCCCCCCCCTTCGCGGGGCGCCTTCCCACGAGCAGTACTTC CASSPPLRGAPSHEQYF TRBJ2-7 NA 17 NA TRBV28
TGTGCCAGCAGCTTGCGACTAGCGGAAGATAACACCGGGGAGCCGTTTTTT CASSLRLAEDNTGEPFF TRBJ2-2 NA 17 TRBD2 TRBV5-4
TGTGCCAGCAGCTTAGGCGGGGGACACAAAAACATTCAGTACTTC CASSLGGGHKNIQYF TRBJ2-4 once 15 NA TRBV11-2
TGTGCCAGTAACACGGAGGGCCAGTATGGAGAGACCCAGTACTTC CASNTEGQYGETQYF TRBJ2-5 NA 15 NA TRBV5-5
TGCAGCGCAAGCCTAGCGGGAGGAGGCAATGAGCAGTTCTTC CSASLAGGGNEQFF TRBJ2-1 medium-sized 14 TRBD2 TRBV29-1
TGTGCCAGCATTTCCCCCGGCACAGGGAAGAATCAGCCCCAGCATTTT CASISPGTGKNQPQHF TRBJ1-5 many 16 NA TRBV28
TGCAGCGTTGAAGATCTCGCGGTCAGGGGCACTGAAGCTTTCTTT CSVEDLAVRGTEAFF TRBJ1-1 many 15 NA TRBV29-1
TGTGCCAGCAGCCAAGGTACCGGGGCAGGGGGCACTGAAGCTTTCTTT CASSQGTGAGGTEAFF TRBJ1-1 NA 16 TRBD1 TRBV4-2
TGCAGTGCTAGAGTAGGGCAGGGGGGTAATTTACCCCTCCACTTT CSARVGQGGNLPLHF TRBJ1-6 NA 15 TRBD1 TRBV20-1
TGCGCCAGCAACCAAGACAGGGTGGCTTTCTTT CASNQDRVAFF TRBJ1-1 many 11 TRBD1 TRBV5-1
TGCAGCGTTGGTCTAGAGGGGCGAGAAGCTTTCTTT CSVGLEGREAFF TRBJ1-1 NA 12 NA TRBV29-1
TGCAGTGCTTCCCCAGCAGGGTCTGGAAACACCATATATTTT CSASPAGSGNTIYF TRBJ1-3 few 14 NA TRBV20-1
TGCGCCAGCAGCCACCCTAGGGACGGTATCAAGCCCGATAAGCAGTATTTT CASSHPRDGIKPDKQYF TRBJ2-3 NA 17 NA TRBV4-1
TGTGCCAGGACTGATCATGGGGCTAACGTTTACGAGCAGTACTTC CARTDHGANVYEQYF TRBJ2-7 NA 15 NA TRBV6-6
TGTGCCAGCAGTGGGGGGGACAGGGTCAATCAGCCCCAGCATTTT CASSGGDRVNQPQHF TRBJ1-5 many 15 TRBD1 TRBV6-1
TGTGCCATCAGCTCCGGGACTACTGGGAATGACCTGTTCTTC CAISSGTTGNDLFF TRBJ2-1 NA 14 TRBD2 TRBV5-4
TGTGTCAGCAGTTCAGGGCCGGGAAACGCGGGGTTCTTC CVSSSGPGNAGFF TRBJ2-1 NA 13 NA TRBV6-1